These 17 T cell receptor beta chains came from one sample sequenced in a study of tumor-infiltrating lymphocytes in primary liver carcinoma (dated by TCRdb to the late 2010s). Data came from an Illumina HiSeq 2500. TCRbeta-specific cDNA was reverse-transcribed from approximately 460 ng total RNA using a constant-region primer and ProtoScript II reverse transcriptase. The TCRbeta libraries were prepared through three rounds of nested multiplex PCR following a slightly modified ARM-PCR procedure. The first two PCR rounds used multiplex TRBV1-TRBV30 forward primers with a Cbeta reverse primer, each for about 10 cycles. TCRdb itself trimmed the public reads at Q25 with fastp, ran MiXCR and retained productive beta chains. Each entry merges the rows of one CDR3 protein and shows their most common DNA and genes. This sample gives fewer than 350,000 distinct CDR3 sequences in total; 65% of them show up just once. The top ten clones comprise about 9.4% of the sample.

Blood RNA was extracted from unsorted whole blood with TRIzol reagent; germline DNA came from the DNeasy Blood & Tissue kit. The sample taken for sequencing was peripheral blood. These TCRs come from a middle-aged man with primary liver carcinoma and hepatitis B virus infection.

V gene TRBV5-1 combines with J gene TRBJ1-5, with D uncertain. V was shortened by 8 bases and J by 5 bases, with 14 bases between the two germline ends. CDR1 and CDR2 from the germline V gene are SGHRS and YFSETQ. The CDR3 spans 13 residues. CDR3 DNA sequence: TGCGCCAGTAGTCGGTTCCCAGATCAGCCCCAGCATTTT. It specifies CASSRFPDQPQHF.

This clonotype showed up many times. This sequence joins TRBV29-1 and TRBJ1-1; 10 positions match TRBD1. Germline-derived CDR1 and CDR2 are SQVTM and ANQGSEA. The CDR3 loop spans 13 amino acids. V lost 6 bases and J lost 4; bases outside the gene matches: 5. The CDR3 region is CSVGDRGGTEAFF. The CDR3 DNA reads as TGCAGCGTGGGGGACAGGGGCGGCACTGAAGCTTTCTTT. Drawing the rest from reference TRBV29-1 and TRBJ1-1, the complete variable domain is SAVISQKPSRDICQRGTSLTIQCQVDSQVTMMFWYRQQPGQSLTLIATANQGSEATYESGFVIDKFPISRPNLTFSTLTVSNMSPEDSSIYLCSVGDRGGTEAFFGQGTRLTVV.

In the case of this clonotype: Because the CDR3 is missing its conserved closing phenylalanine or tryptophan, this is likely a read error. V and J are TRBV28 and TRBJ1-2, with 9 bases matching TRBD1. CDR1 MDHEN and CDR2 SYDVKM come from the germline V gene. The CDR3 is 14 amino acids. V trimming: 5 bases; J trimming: 8 bases; junction bases outside the gene matches: 9. CDR3 in amino acids: CASSIITGGRGYTI. The CDR3 DNA is TGTGCCAGCAGTATCATTACAGGGGGCCGAGGCTACACCATC.

This chain links TRBV6-6 with TRBJ1-5, with 7 bases that match TRBD1. Per the germline V gene, CDR1 is MNHNY and CDR2 is SVGAGI (reference sequence). CDR3 size: 13 residues. V gave up 4 bases and J gave up 7 bases; unmatched junction bases: 4. CDR3 sequence reads: CASSSYRGQPQHF. CDR3 bases: TGTGCCAGCAGTTCGTACAGGGGCCAGCCCCAGCATTTT.

In the case of this clonotype: Because it lacks the conserved phenylalanine or tryptophan at the end, this CDR3 is likely a read error. The chain uses TRBV4-2 and TRBJ2-7; the match to TRBD2 covers 13 bases. This CDR3 is built from 15 residues. Germline V lookup: CDR1 LGHNA, CDR2 YNFKEQ. The junction had 0 bases not matched to a gene; V was cut back by 1 base and J by 3 bases. The CDR3 nucleotides are TGTGCCAGCAGCCAAGGGACTAGCGGGGGCTACGAGCAGTACTAC. Its protein is CASSQGTSGGYEQYY.

This chain joins TRBV2 and TRBJ2-7; tentative D call: TRBD2 (5 bases). Germline CDR1 SNHLY, CDR2 FYNNEI. The V end lost 4 bases, the J end lost 7 bases, and 14 bases lay between the germline ends. The CDR3 consists of 13 residues. CDR3 coding DNA: TGTGCCAGCAGTGTGAGCGGTACCCGGGAGCAGTACTTC. As protein: CASSVSGTREQYF.

A word on this clonotype: The junction departs from the called germline gene at one end, perhaps through a read error. The chain recombines TRBV4-3 with TRBJ2-2; D not certain. The CDR3 consists of 15 residues. CDR1 LGHNA and CDR2 YSLEER come from the germline V gene. The CDR3: CASNQGVATGGELFF. The CDR3 coding sequence is TGTGCCAGCAACCAAGGAGTCGCGACCGGCGGGGAGCTGTTTTTT.

On this clonotype: This clone may be a read error of a much larger clone one base away. This CDR3 fails to terminate in the conserved phenylalanine or tryptophan, so it likely reflects a read error. CDR3 residues: CASSQDSGPTNTEAFI. For the CDR3, the DNA is TGCGCCAGCAGCCAAGACTCCGGGCCCACAAACACTGAAGCTTTCATT. V usage is TRBV4-1 and J usage is TRBJ1-1; no definite D call. V was cut by 0 bases and J by 2 bases, with 13 bases left in between. In germline, CDR1 is MGHRA, CDR2 YSYEKL. This CDR3 region has 16 residues.

Concerning this clonotype: One junction end disagrees with the germline gene, perhaps due to a read error. V is TRBV6-5 and J is TRBJ1-1; D may be TRBD1 (5 bases). The CDR3 consists of 14 residues. In germline, CDR1 is MNHEY, CDR2 SVGAGI. The CDR3 sequence: CARSGPRGIAEALF. In DNA, the CDR3 is TGTGCCAGAAGTGGACCGAGGGGCATAGCTGAAGCTCTCTTT.

On this clonotype: Compared with germline, one end of the junction differs, possibly owing to a read error. The rearrangement joins TRBV29-1 to TRBJ1-4, with 7 bases identical to TRBD1. The CDR3 is 16 amino acids. The germline V gene encodes CDR1 SQVTM and CDR2 ANQGSEA. CDR3 region: CSVRPTGVNVGEKLFF. DNA for the CDR3: TGCAGCGTCCGACCCACAGGGGTGAATGTCGGAGAAAAACTGTTCTTT. The full variable domain, completed using reference TRBV29-1 and TRBJ1-4, is SAVISQKPSRDICQRGTSLTIQCQVDSQVTMMFWYRQQPGQSLTLIATANQGSEATYESGFVIDKFPISRPNLTFSTLTVSNMSPEDSSIYLCSVRPTGVNVGEKLFFGSGTQLSVL.

Note on this clonotype: A read error may be the cause here, since a much bigger clone is one base away. The chain recombines TRBV29-1 with TRBJ1-1; D is possibly TRBD1 (5 bases). Per the germline V gene, CDR1 is SQVTM and CDR2 is ANQGSEA. CDR3 length: 11 residues. DNA of the CDR3: TGCAGCGTGGGGGGTTGGTCTGAAGCTTTGTTT. This translates into CSVGGWSEALF.

Comments on this clonotype: A read error may explain this, as a much larger clone is one base away. The CDR3 bases are TGTGCCAGCAGTTTAGGGACAGGGGGCAATGGCTACACCTTC. Encoded protein: CASSLGTGGNGYTF. The chain joins TRBV12-3 or TRBV12-4 to TRBJ1-2; 11 positions match TRBD1. Trimming took 1 base from V and 6 from J; bases not matched to a gene: 1. CDR3 length: 14 amino acids.

The V call is TRBV5-1, the J call TRBJ2-1; TRBD1 matches 7 bases. This CDR3 spans 13 amino acids. Germline trimming cut 4 bases from V and 10 bases from J; bases unmatched to any gene: 8. Looked up from germline, CDR1 is SGHRS and CDR2 is YFSETQ. CDR3 residues: CASSPGDSKEQFF. In nucleotides, the CDR3 is TGCGCCAGCAGCCCCGGGGACAGCAAAGAGCAGTTCTTC.

On this clonotype: Germline and junction disagree at one end, which may indicate a read error. V usage is TRBV7-9 and J usage is TRBJ2-5, with D possibly matching TRBD2 (5 bases). Germline V gene lookup returns CDR1 SEHNR and CDR2 FQNEAQ (reference sequence). The CDR3 totals 12 residues. Here the CDR3 reads CASSITPEAQYF. In DNA form, the CDR3 reads TGTGCCAGCAGCATCACCCCGGAGGCCCAGTATTTC.

Many counts were recorded for this clonotype. The rearrangement joins TRBV14 to TRBJ1-2; D is undetermined. The CDR3 loop spans 13 amino acids. With 1 base removed from V and 8 bases from J, the gap between germline ends came to 11 bases. Germline V gene data show CDR1 as SGHDN and CDR2 as FVKESK. CDR3 sequence: CASSQAQVGGYTF. The CDR3 DNA follows: TGTGCCAGCAGCCAAGCGCAGGTCGGGGGCTACACCTTC.

This clonotype turned up a few times. This CDR3 reads CASSSRGLGTGELFF. The CDR3 nucleotides read TGTGCCAGCAGCTCCCGGGGGTTGGGCACCGGGGAGCTGTTTTTT. The chain has TRBV7-8 and TRBJ2-2, with TRBD2 as a possible D gene (6 bases). This CDR3 region has 15 residues. Between the trimmed V and J ends, which lost 4 bases and 4 bases, there was a span of 13 bases. Germline-derived CDR1 and CDR2 are SGHVS and FQNEAQ.

This clonotype was seen many times. The CDR3 is CASSLEILGPSTDTQYF. For the CDR3, the DNA is TGTGCCAGCAGTTTAGAGATTCTGGGGCCTAGCACAGATACGCAGTATTTT. The chain combines TRBV28 with TRBJ2-3; the D gene is possibly TRBD1 (5 bases). Germline loops: CDR1 MDHEN, CDR2 SYDVKM. This CDR3 contains 17 residues. V lost 2 bases and J lost 0, with 15 bases in between.